The next 10 T cell receptor beta chains were all read from a single sample in a study of Ad26.COV2.S vaccination and SARS-CoV-2 variants. Treatment: 15 to 20 received Ad26.COV2.S at low or high dose, single or two shots; five or six received placebo; per-sample allocation not given. Each sample was drawn 63 days after the first injection (of vaccine or placebo). Clones were sequenced by immunoSEQ multiplex PCR, and TCRdb holds only the in-frame ones, with some missing. The sample yields some 640,000 clones, around 92% seen once. The sequences come from peripheral blood, collected in a trial of Ad26.COV2.S vaccine versus placebo. The source is a person aged 18-65 years who received the Ad26.COV2.S COVID-19 vaccine or a placebo.

The rearrangement links TRBV5-1 to TRBJ2-1, with D hard to call. Germline lookup yields CDR1 SGHRS and CDR2 YFSETQ. V was pared by 3 bases and J by 0 bases, with 10 bases between. This CDR3 has 15 residues. CDR3 bases: TGCGCCAGCAGCTCAGACTCCCCCTCCTACAATGAGCAGTTCTTC. Its translation is CASSSDSPSYNEQFF.

The genes are TRBV11-2 and TRBJ1-3, with TRBD1 identical over 7 bases. Germline assignment: CDR1 SGHAT and CDR2 FQNNGV. Unmatched junction bases numbered 4, after V lost 8 bases and J lost 0 bases. The CDR3 length is 14 residues. CDR3 in amino acids: CASGTGASGNTIYF. The CDR3 bases are TGTGCCAGCGGAACAGGGGCCTCTGGAAACACCATATATTTT.

This chain connects TRBV6-1 to TRBJ1-1; 10 positions match TRBD1. There are 14 residues in the CDR3. Trimming took 5 bases from V and 4 from J; bases not matched to a gene: 4. Germline CDR1 and CDR2: MNHNS and SASEGT. CDR3 in amino acids: CASSPRTGGTEAFF. CDR3 nucleotide sequence: TGTGCCAGCAGTCCCAGGACAGGGGGCACTGAAGCTTTCTTT.

This clone has a single count. The chain uses TRBV9 and TRBJ2-1; TRBD2 might be the D (6 bases). Germline loops: CDR1 SGDLS, CDR2 YYNGEE. There are 15 residues in the CDR3. The V end lost 0 bases, the J end lost 6 bases, and 13 bases lay between the germline ends. CDR3 nucleotide sequence: TGTGCCAGCAGCGTAGCTCCGGGGGACCTCAATGAGCAGTTCTTC. It yields the protein CASSVAPGDLNEQFF.

This clone appeared a single time. This chain joins TRBV30 and TRBJ2-7; a weak D match, TRBD1 (6 bases). This CDR3 region has 12 residues. V lost 5 bases and J lost 3, with 11 bases in between. Germline V gene sequence: CDR1 GTSNPN, CDR2 SVGIG (reference sequence). CDR3 amino acids: CAWGTSNYEQYF. CDR3 coding DNA: TGTGCCTGGGGGACATCTAACTACGAGCAGTACTTC.

V is TRBV5-1 and J is TRBJ2-1; perhaps TRBD2 as D (6 bases). The CDR3 loop spans 15 amino acids. The V and J ends lost 2 bases and 4 bases respectively, with 13 bases between them. Germline values: CDR1 SGHRS, CDR2 YFSETQ. The CDR3 loop reads CASSLELATYNEQFF. In DNA form, the CDR3 reads TGCGCCAGCAGCTTAGAACTAGCTACATACAATGAGCAGTTCTTC. Full variable domain (missing parts from reference TRBV5-1 and TRBJ2-1): KAGVTQTPRYLIKTRGQQVTLSCSPISGHRSVSWYQQTPGQGLQFLFEYFSETQRNKGNFPGRFSGRQFSNSRSEMNVSTLELGDSALYLCASSLELATYNEQFFGPGTRLTVL.

The chain joins TRBV27 to TRBJ2-6, with D possibly matching TRBD2 (6 bases). CDR1 MNHEY and CDR2 SMNVEV come from the germline V gene (reference sequence). The CDR3 extends over 15 amino acids. Trimming removed 2 bases at V and 2 bases at J, with 7 bases between. The DNA of the CDR3 is TGTGCCAGCAGTTTAGGCGGGGCTGGGGCCAACGTCCTGACTTTC. Translation gives CASSLGGAGANVLTF.

The rearrangement uses TRBV2 and TRBJ1-2; D unresolved. The CDR3 contains 11 residues. Trimming shortened V by 10 bases and J by 6 bases, and 12 bases separated the two germline ends. Germline lookup yields CDR1 SNHLY and CDR2 FYNNEI. The CDR3 DNA sequence: TGTGCCACCAACCGACCGGATGGCTACACCTTC. Translation: CATNRPDGYTF. Supplemented by reference TRBV2 and TRBJ1-2, the full variable domain reads EPEVTQTPSHQVTQMGQEVILRCVPISNHLYFYWYRQILGQKVEFLVSFYNNEISEKSEIFDDQFSVERPDGSNFTLKIRSTKLEDSAMYFCATNRPDGYTFGSGTRLTVV.

J is TRBJ1-2 and V is TRBV9; perhaps TRBD1 as D (6 bases). The V gene's germline CDR1 is SGDLS and CDR2 YYNGEE. V shed 4 bases and J shed 4 bases, with 14 bases lying between them. The CDR3 has 14 residues. CDR3 nucleotides: TGTGCCAGCAGCTATTACGGACAGCCCTATGGCTACACCTTC. Its translation is CASSYYGQPYGYTF.

The chain carries TRBV11-2 and TRBJ2-7; D is unclear. Germline V gene sequence: CDR1 SGHAT, CDR2 FQNNGV. The CDR3 consists of 17 residues. Trimming removed 5 bases at V and 0 bases at J, with 20 bases between. CDR3 bases: TGTGCCAGCAGCGTAAATATGCCCCGAGGAGCCTCCTACGAGCAGTACTTC. Protein sequence: CASSVNMPRGASYEQYF. Variable domain in full (rest from reference TRBV11-2 and TRBJ2-7): EAGVAQSPRYKIIEKRQSVAFWCNPISGHATLYWYQQILGQGPKLLIQFQNNGVVDDSQLPKDRFSAERLKGVDSTLKIQPAKLEDSAVYLCASSVNMPRGASYEQYFGPGTRLTVT.